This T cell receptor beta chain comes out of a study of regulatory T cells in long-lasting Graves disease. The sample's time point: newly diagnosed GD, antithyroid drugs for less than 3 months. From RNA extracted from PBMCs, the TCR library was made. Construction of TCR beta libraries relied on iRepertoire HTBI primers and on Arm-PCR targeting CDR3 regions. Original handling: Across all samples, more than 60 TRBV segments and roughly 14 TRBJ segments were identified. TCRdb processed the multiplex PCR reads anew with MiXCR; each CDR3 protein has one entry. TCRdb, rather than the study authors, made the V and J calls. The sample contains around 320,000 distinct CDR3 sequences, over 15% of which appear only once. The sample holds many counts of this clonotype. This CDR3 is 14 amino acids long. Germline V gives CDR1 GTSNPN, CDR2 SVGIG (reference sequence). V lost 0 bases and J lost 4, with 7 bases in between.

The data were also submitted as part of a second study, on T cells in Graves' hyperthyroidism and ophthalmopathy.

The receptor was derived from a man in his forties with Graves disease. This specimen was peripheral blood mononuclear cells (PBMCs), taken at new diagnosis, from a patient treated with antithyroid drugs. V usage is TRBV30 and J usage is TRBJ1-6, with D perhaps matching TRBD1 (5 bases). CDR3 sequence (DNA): TGTGCCTGGAGTGTGACAGTATATAATTCACCCCTCCACTTT. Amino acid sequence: CAWSVTVYNSPLHF.